The sequence of this TCR beta chain was determined in a study of blood T cell repertoires in COVID-19. Overall study: COVID-19 samples, acute and convalescent, were from the United States, Italy and Spain. The cDNA or gDNA used as material had been derived from T cells, B-cell-depleted T cells, or PBMCs.

Germline V CDR1 and CDR2: SQVTM, ANQGSEA. The CDR3 has 13 amino acids. The trim removed 5 bases at V and 2 bases at J, leaving 5 bases unmatched. Authors' processing steps: Estimation of nucleated cell counts was performed using reference gene primer amplification. TCRdb's table, derived via immunoSEQ multiplex PCR, lists solely in-frame clones and lacks some. D and trimming were read from the DNA, whereas the V and J calls and clone size are those reported in that table. The repertoire holds over 200,000 clones, with 81% as singletons. The table lists this clone with a few counts. Material for sequencing was peripheral blood. The V gene is TRBV29-1, the J gene TRBJ1-2; 7 bases match TRBD1. This sequence originates from a woman older than 75 with acute or convalescent COVID-19. CDR3 sequence: CSVSTGTNYGYTF. CDR3 bases: TGCAGCGTTTCGACAGGGACCAACTATGGCTACACCTTC.